This TCR beta chain was sequenced during a study of T cells in localized non-small cell lung cancer. Study-level results: The tumor had only one region sequenced, so heterogeneity remains possible. Uninvolved adjacent lung, not tumor, had the highest T cell clonality.

Libraries were prepared by immunoSEQ multiplex PCR; TCRdb keeps only in-frame clonotypes and omits some of them. Of under 150,000 clones listed, around 92% are singletons. As regards this clone: The antigen is unknown. Because the CDR3's place on the DNA is in doubt, the DNA is left out and the CDR3 is given as listed by TCRdb.

Germline V CDR1 and CDR2: SGHKS, YYEKEE (reference sequence). The CDR3 sequence runs 15 residues, both termini included. The clonotype comes from a female donor aged 60 or older with stage I lung adenocarcinoma. The sample in question was peripheral blood, obtained before any cancer treatment. This rearrangement joins TRBV5-5 to TRBJ1-5. The CDR3 is CASSFGPGVRQPQHF.